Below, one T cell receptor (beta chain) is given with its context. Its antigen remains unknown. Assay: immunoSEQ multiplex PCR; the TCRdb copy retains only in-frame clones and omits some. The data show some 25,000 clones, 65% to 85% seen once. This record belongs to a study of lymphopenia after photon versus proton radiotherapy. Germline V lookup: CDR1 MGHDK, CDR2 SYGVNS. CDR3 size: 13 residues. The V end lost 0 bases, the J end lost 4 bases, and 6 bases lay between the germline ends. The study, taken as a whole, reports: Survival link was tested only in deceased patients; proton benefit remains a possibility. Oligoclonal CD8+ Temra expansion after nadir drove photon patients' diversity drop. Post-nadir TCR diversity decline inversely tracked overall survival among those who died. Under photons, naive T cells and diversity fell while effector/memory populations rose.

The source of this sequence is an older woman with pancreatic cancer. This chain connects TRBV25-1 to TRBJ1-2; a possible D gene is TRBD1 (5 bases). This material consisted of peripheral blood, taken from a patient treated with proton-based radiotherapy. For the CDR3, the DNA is TGTGCCAGCAGTGAATATAGGGGCTATGGCTACACCTTC. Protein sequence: CASSEYRGYGYTF.